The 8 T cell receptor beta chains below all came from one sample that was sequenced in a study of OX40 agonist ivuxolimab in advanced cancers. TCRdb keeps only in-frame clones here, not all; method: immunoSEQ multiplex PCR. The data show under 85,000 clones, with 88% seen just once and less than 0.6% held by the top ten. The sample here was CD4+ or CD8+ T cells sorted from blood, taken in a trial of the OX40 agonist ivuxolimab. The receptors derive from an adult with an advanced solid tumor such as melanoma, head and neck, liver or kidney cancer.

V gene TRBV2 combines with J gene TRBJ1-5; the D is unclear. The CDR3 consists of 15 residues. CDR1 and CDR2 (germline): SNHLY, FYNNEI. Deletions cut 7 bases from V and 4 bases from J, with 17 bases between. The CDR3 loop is CASILGQRKNQPQHF. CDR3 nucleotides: TGTGCCAGCATATTAGGGCAGAGAAAGAATCAGCCCCAGCATTTT. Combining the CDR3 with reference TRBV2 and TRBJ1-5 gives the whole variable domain EPEVTQTPSHQVTQMGQEVILRCVPISNHLYFYWYRQILGQKVEFLVSFYNNEISEKSEIFDDQFSVERPDGSNFTLKIRSTKLEDSAMYFCASILGQRKNQPQHFGDGTRLSIL.

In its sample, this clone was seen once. The CDR3 spells CASSSDSLFSGYTF. CDR3 nucleotides: TGTGCCAGCAGCTCCGACAGCCTCTTCTCTGGCTACACCTTC. The chain couples TRBV7-2 to TRBJ1-2, with D perhaps TRBD1 (5 bases). Germline-derived CDR1 and CDR2 are SGHTA and FQGNSA. The CDR3 has 14 residues. The V end lost 4 bases, the J end lost 7 bases, and 16 bases lay between the germline ends.

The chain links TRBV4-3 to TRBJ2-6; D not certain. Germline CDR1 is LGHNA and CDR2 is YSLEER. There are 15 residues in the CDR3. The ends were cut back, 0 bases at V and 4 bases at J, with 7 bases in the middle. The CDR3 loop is CASSQEGSGANVLTF. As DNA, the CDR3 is TGCGCCAGCAGCCAAGAAGGCTCAGGGGCCAACGTCCTGACTTTC.

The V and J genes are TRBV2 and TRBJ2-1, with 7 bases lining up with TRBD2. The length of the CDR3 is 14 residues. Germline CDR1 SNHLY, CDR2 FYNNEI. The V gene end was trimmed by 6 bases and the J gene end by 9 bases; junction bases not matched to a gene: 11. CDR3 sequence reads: CASRPASGGGEQFF. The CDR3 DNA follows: TGTGCCAGCAGGCCGGCTAGTGGGGGGGGTGAGCAGTTCTTC.

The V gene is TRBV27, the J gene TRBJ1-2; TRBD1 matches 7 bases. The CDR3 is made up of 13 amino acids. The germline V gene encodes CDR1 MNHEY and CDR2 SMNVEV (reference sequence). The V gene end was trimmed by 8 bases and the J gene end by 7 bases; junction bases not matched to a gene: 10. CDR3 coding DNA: TGTGCCAGCCGTGGGAGGACAGGCATTGGCTACACCTTC. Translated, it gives CASRGRTGIGYTF.

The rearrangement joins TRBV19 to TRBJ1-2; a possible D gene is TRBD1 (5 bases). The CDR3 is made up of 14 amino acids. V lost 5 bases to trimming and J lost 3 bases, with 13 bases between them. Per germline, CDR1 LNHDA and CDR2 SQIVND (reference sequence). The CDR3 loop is CASSRTGGDYGYTF. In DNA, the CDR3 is TGTGCCAGTAGTCGGACTGGGGGAGACTATGGCTACACCTTC.

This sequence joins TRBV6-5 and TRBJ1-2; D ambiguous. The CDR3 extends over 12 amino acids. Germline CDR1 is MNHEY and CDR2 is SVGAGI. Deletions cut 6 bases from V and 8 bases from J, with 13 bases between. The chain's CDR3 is CASRKASPGYTF. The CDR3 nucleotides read TGTGCCAGCAGAAAAGCCTCTCCCGGCTACACCTTC.

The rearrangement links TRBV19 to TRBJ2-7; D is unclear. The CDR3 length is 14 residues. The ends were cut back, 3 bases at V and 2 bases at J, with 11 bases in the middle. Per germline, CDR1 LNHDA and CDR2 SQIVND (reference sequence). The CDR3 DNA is TGTGCCAGTAGTATTGGCCGGGCAACCTACGAGCAGTACTTC. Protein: CASSIGRATYEQYF.